These 22 T cell receptor beta chains were sequenced from one sample in a study of Ad26.COV2.S vaccination and SARS-CoV-2 variants (dated by TCRdb to about 2021). The treatment or condition tag for this specimen amounts to: around 19 received Ad26.COV2.S at low or high dose, single or two shots; 5 received placebo; per-sample allocation not given. Repertoires of vaccine and placebo recipients were sequenced from samples taken on day 63 after the first injection. Preparation of the library involved the immunoSEQ multiplex PCR assay. TCRdb took over this immuneACCESS table, retaining in-frame rearrangements with V and J assigned. Such tables are incomplete; in checked studies, under half of the missing clones stem from an unresolved V gene, and the remainder is unexplained. In all, the sample holds around 250,000 clones, and about 83% of those were seen once. The top ten constitute 2.9% of the sample.

The specimen comprised peripheral blood, sampled in a trial of Ad26.COV2.S vaccine versus placebo. The receptors come from a person aged 18-65 years who received the Ad26.COV2.S COVID-19 vaccine or a placebo.

The chain joins TRBV27 to TRBJ2-6, with D perhaps TRBD1 (6 bases). Germline V gives CDR1 MNHEY, CDR2 SMNVEV (reference sequence). The CDR3 contains 17 residues. V was pared by 0 bases and J by 0 bases, with 9 bases between. The CDR3 sequence: CASSLSQGSSGANVLTF. The CDR3 DNA is TGTGCCAGCAGTTTATCACAGGGCTCCTCTGGGGCCAACGTCCTGACTTTC.

The rearrangement links TRBV6-2 or TRBV6-3 to TRBJ2-2; tentative D call: TRBD2 (6 bases). V lost 4 bases, J lost 6 bases, and 15 bases lay in between. Looked up from germline, CDR1 is MNHEY and CDR2 is SVGEGT. CDR3 length: 15 residues. CDR3 amino acids: CASSSTGGSPGELFF. CDR3 DNA sequence: TGTGCCAGCAGTTCCACCGGGGGATCCCCCGGGGAGCTGTTTTTT.

The V call is TRBV7-9, the J call TRBJ1-2; D possibly corresponds to TRBD1 (5 bases). The V gene's germline CDR1 is SEHNR and CDR2 FQNEAQ (reference sequence). The CDR3 covers 14 residues. V lost 7 bases, J lost 2 bases, and 14 bases lay in between. CDR3 DNA sequence: TGTGCCAGCACCCCCGGGGGGTCCAACTATGGCTACACCTTC. Its translation is CASTPGGSNYGYTF.

Only a few counts were recorded for this clone. This chain joins TRBV4-3 and TRBJ1-3; D possibly corresponds to TRBD1 (5 bases). CDR1 is LGHNA, CDR2 YSLEER, per germline. Trimming took 4 bases from V and 1 from J, leaving 11 bases between them. CDR3 length equals 15 residues. The CDR3 region has the DNA TGCGCCAGCAGCCTGGGACTGGAATCTGGAAACACCATATATTTT. Its translation: CASSLGLESGNTIYF.

This chain uses TRBV19 with TRBJ2-3, with 9 bases matching TRBD2. This CDR3 contains 15 residues. Germline values: CDR1 LNHDA, CDR2 SQIVND (reference sequence). V lost 5 bases and J lost 8; bases outside the gene matches: 11. CDR3 nucleotides: TGTGCCAGTAGTTTTCTAGCGGGGTCCGCAGGTACGCAGTATTTT. Its protein is CASSFLAGSAGTQYF.

The V and J genes are TRBV7-2 and TRBJ2-4, with D unresolved. CDR3 size: 17 residues. V gave up 8 bases and J gave up 0 bases, with 20 bases separating them. Germline CDR1 is SGHTA and CDR2 is FQGNSA. CDR3 in amino acids: CASDVQKGPRAKNIQYF. CDR3 sequence (DNA): TGTGCCAGCGACGTACAAAAAGGACCGAGAGCCAAAAACATTCAGTACTTC.

The chain joins TRBV29-1 to TRBJ1-2; D gene uncertain. CDR3 size: 14 residues. Germline V CDR1 and CDR2: SQVTM, ANQGSEA. Trimming took 3 bases from V and 4 from J, leaving 15 bases between them. The chain's CDR3 is CSVEVRGSGYGYTF. DNA for the CDR3: TGCAGCGTTGAGGTTCGGGGATCTGGCTATGGCTACACCTTC.

The gene calls are TRBV15 and TRBJ2-1; 7 bases map to TRBD2. The germline V gene has CDR1 LNHNV and CDR2 YYDKDF (reference sequence). After removal of 3 bases from V and 6 bases from J, the junction contained 8 bases not matched to a gene. CDR3 length: 15 amino acids. In nucleotides, the CDR3 is TGTGCCACCAGCAGGACAGCGGGACCGACCAATGAGCAGTTCTTC. This encodes CATSRTAGPTNEQFF.

V gene TRBV23-1 combines with J gene TRBJ1-4, with D unresolved. TRBV23-1 falls under the ORF class, with uncertain function. V was shortened by 11 bases and J by 9 bases, with 16 bases between the two germline ends. The CDR3 is 12 residues long. CDR3 sequence (DNA): TGCGCCGCCCGCCCCCATGTTAAAAAACTGTTTTTT. Its translation: CAARPHVKKLFF.

This clone was detected a few times. V and J are TRBV7-9 and TRBJ2-7; D not resolved. The CDR3 runs 15 residues. The germline V and J ends were trimmed by 4 bases and 0 bases, with 13 bases remaining between them. The germline V gene encodes CDR1 SEHNR and CDR2 FQNEAQ (reference sequence). The CDR3 sequence is CASSSGDFSSYEQYF. The DNA of the CDR3 is TGTGCCAGCAGCTCTGGGGATTTCAGCTCCTACGAGCAGTACTTC.

This chain uses TRBV15 with TRBJ2-2; no clear D gene. Germline V CDR1 and CDR2: LNHNV, YYDKDF (reference sequence). The CDR3 extends over 12 amino acids. The V end lost 3 bases, the J end lost 6 bases, and 5 bases lay between the germline ends. CDR3 coding DNA: TGTGCCACCAGCAGTTCCGCCGGGGAGCTGTTTTTT. It specifies CATSSSAGELFF.

The chain links TRBV4-2 to TRBJ2-2; D is perhaps TRBD1 or TRBD2 (5 bases each). Germline V gene lookup returns CDR1 LGHNA and CDR2 YNFKEQ. The length of the CDR3 is 15 residues. The ends were cut back, 0 bases at V and 5 bases at J, with 10 bases in the middle. CDR3 in DNA: TGTGCCAGCAGCCAAGATTTTGGGGGAACCGGGGAGCTGTTTTTT. Protein product: CASSQDFGGTGELFF.

The rearrangement links TRBV5-6 to TRBJ1-1, with D perhaps TRBD1 (6 bases). CDR1 is SGHDT, CDR2 YYEEEE, per germline. V was trimmed by 4 bases and J by 9 bases, leaving 13 bases between them. The CDR3 is 12 residues long. Here the CDR3 reads CASSLDRTQAFF. The CDR3 coding sequence is TGTGCCAGCAGCCTAGACAGGACCCAAGCTTTCTTT.

The rearrangement links TRBV14 to TRBJ1-2; no reliable D call. The CDR3 has 18 amino acids. V lost 0 bases, J lost 4 bases, and 21 bases lay in between. Germline values: CDR1 SGHDN, CDR2 FVKESK. The CDR3 bases are TGTGCCAGCAGCCAAGATCCCCCCGGACGGCCAGGAAGCTATGGCTACACCTTC. This encodes CASSQDPPGRPGSYGYTF. Based on the CDR3 plus reference TRBV14 and TRBJ1-2, the full variable domain is EAGVTQFPSHSVIEKGQTVTLRCDPISGHDNLYWYRRVMGKEIKFLLHFVKESKQDESGMPNNRFLAERTGGTYSTLKVQPAELEDSGVYFCASSQDPPGRPGSYGYTFGSGTRLTVV.

This chain joins TRBV29-1 and TRBJ1-2; no clear D gene. With 4 bases removed from V and 5 bases from J, the gap between germline ends came to 8 bases. CDR3 size: 11 residues. The germline gives CDR1 SQVTM, CDR2 ANQGSEA. CDR3 sequence: CSVVDEYGYTF. CDR3 coding DNA: TGCAGCGTTGTGGACGAGTATGGCTACACCTTC.

DNA for the CDR3: TGTGCCTGGAGTCGGTATTACGAGCAGTACTTC. This encodes CAWSRYYEQYF. The rearrangement links TRBV30 to TRBJ2-7; D ambiguous. V lost 2 bases to trimming and J lost 4 bases, with 6 bases between them. This CDR3 is built from 11 residues. Germline CDR1 GTSNPN, CDR2 SVGIG (reference sequence).

This rearrangement joins TRBV15 to TRBJ2-1; possibly TRBD2 for D (5 bases). Between the trimmed V and J ends, which lost 1 base and 2 bases, there was a span of 12 bases. The CDR3 is 16 amino acids. Germline CDR1 LNHNV, CDR2 YYDKDF (reference sequence). CDR3 sequence (DNA): TGTGCCACCAGCAGAGGACGGGAAGGCACCTACAATGAGCAGTTCTTC. Its translation: CATSRGREGTYNEQFF. Filled out from reference TRBV15 and TRBJ2-1, the complete variable domain reads DAMVIQNPRYQVTQFGKPVTLSCSQTLNHNVMYWYQQKSSQAPKLLFHYYDKDFNNEADTPDNFQSRRPNTSFCFLDIRSPGLGDTAMYLCATSRGREGTYNEQFFGPGTRLTVL.

V is TRBV29-1 and J is TRBJ1-1, with D unresolved. Germline CDR1 is SQVTM and CDR2 is ANQGSEA. The CDR3 sequence is 11 residues long. V lost 6 bases and J lost 1, with 6 bases in between. Written as DNA, the CDR3 is TGCAGCGTGCGACCGAACACTGAAGCTTTCTTT. This codes for CSVRPNTEAFF.

The chain links TRBV21-1 to TRBJ1-3. TRBV21-1 is tagged as a pseudogene. The CDR3 has 17 amino acids. CDR3 in DNA: TGTGCTAGCAGCCCCCGGGGAGGTGAGGGTTGTGGAAACACCATATATTTT. Protein product: CASSPRGGEGCGNTIYF.

V and J are TRBV20-1 and TRBJ2-3; TRBD2 aligns across 9 bases. V gave up 4 bases and J gave up 6 bases; unmatched junction bases: 11. Germline CDR1 reads DFQATT; CDR2 reads SNEGSKA (reference sequence). The CDR3 runs to 15 residues. The CDR3 region has the DNA TGCAGTGCTAATGAGGCGGGAGGGCCCTCGGATACGCAGTATTTT. It translates to CSANEAGGPSDTQYF.

J is TRBJ1-1 and V is TRBV25-1; D might be TRBD1 (5 bases). Germline loops: CDR1 MGHDK, CDR2 SYGVNS. V was shortened by 1 base and J by 7 bases, with 10 bases between the two germline ends. CDR3 length equals 13 residues. The CDR3 region is CASSESWGGEAFF. In nucleotides, the CDR3 is TGTGCCAGCAGTGAATCCTGGGGGGGTGAAGCTTTCTTT.

The gene calls are TRBV5-1 and TRBJ2-1, with 9 nucleotides matching TRBD2. Per the germline V gene, CDR1 is SGHRS and CDR2 is YFSETQ. The length of the CDR3 is 16 residues. After removal of 6 bases from V and 7 bases from J, the junction contained 14 bases not matched to a gene. The CDR3 loop reads CASKDIGLALVNEQFF. DNA of the CDR3: TGCGCCAGCAAGGACATCGGACTAGCGTTGGTGAATGAGCAGTTCTTC.